Below are 27 T cell receptor beta chains sequenced from a single sample in a study of human T cells and chemical hapten exposure (dated by TCRdb to the early 2020s). The time point label here, explained by the study, means: patch test 1, 2 weeks after DPC sensitization. The sample's treatment or condition label, in plain terms: therapeutic diphenylcyclopropenone sensitization with weekly scalp DPC. The library was made by RACE. The run used a NextSeq 500. Using fastp at Q25 and MiXCR, TCRdb reprocessed the public reads and kept productive beta chains. A single entry per CDR3 protein holds the most common genes and DNA from its merged rows. The sample contains approximately 340,000 distinct CDR3 sequences, roughly 6.9% of them found a single time. The top ten constitute about 8% of the sample. Sequencing used whole blood, obtained in connection with sensitization to the hapten diphenylcyclopropenone (DPC). These receptors all stem from a woman in her late teens or twenties with alopecia areata. Some clones in this sample may be carry-over from other donors' samples.

This clonotype was detected a few times. This chain uses TRBV6-5 with TRBJ1-2; 10 bases match TRBD1. V was pared by 7 bases and J by 5 bases, with 7 bases of the junction left unmatched. The CDR3 loop spans 14 amino acids. The germline CDR1 and CDR2 sequences are MNHEY and SVGAGI. CDR3 amino acids: CASKGTGAVYGYTF. The CDR3, as DNA: TGTGCCAGCAAAGGGACAGGGGCGGTTTATGGCTACACCTTC.

This clonotype was counted between two and nine times. The chain uses TRBV3-1 and TRBJ1-6, with a weak D call TRBD1 (5 bases). CDR3 length equals 15 residues. The germline V gene encodes CDR1 LGHDT and CDR2 YNNKEL (reference sequence). The V gene lost 3 bases and the J gene lost 5 bases, with 11 bases spanning the gap. CDR3 loop: CASSHRASDNSPLHF. The CDR3 DNA is TGTGCCAGCAGCCACAGGGCGAGCGATAATTCACCCCTCCACTTT.

This chain's CDR3 is CASRLGGETEAFF. The CDR3 region has the DNA TGTGCCAGCCGGCTAGGTGGGGAAACTGAAGCTTTCTTT. This rearrangement joins TRBV7-8 to TRBJ1-1; unclear D gene. This CDR3 is built from 13 residues. The germline gives CDR1 SGHVS, CDR2 FQNEAQ. The V end was cut by 8 bases, the J end by 5 bases, with 15 bases between.

The chain joins TRBV7-9 to TRBJ2-2; D gene uncertain. Germline V gives CDR1 SEHNR, CDR2 FQNEAQ (reference sequence). With 11 bases removed from V and 3 bases from J, the gap between germline ends came to 19 bases. The CDR3 extends over 15 amino acids. The CDR3: CAGSGIRIDTGELFF. The CDR3 bases are TGTGCCGGATCGGGCATACGAATAGACACCGGGGAGCTGTTTTTT.

This clonotype was recorded many times. The DNA of the CDR3 is TGTGCCAGCAGTTCGAGACAGAGAGAAGCTTTCTTT. Translation gives CASSSRQREAFF. The V and J genes are TRBV12-3 or TRBV12-4 and TRBJ1-1; tentatively, D is TRBD1 (5 bases). Trimming removed 4 bases from V and 8 bases from J, with 11 bases in between. The CDR3 loop spans 12 amino acids.

The chain joins TRBV12-3 or TRBV12-4 to TRBJ2-1; maybe TRBD1 (6 bases). With 3 bases removed from V and 2 bases from J, the gap between germline ends came to 17 bases. The CDR3 covers 17 residues. CDR3 loop: CASSFRPLGTPYNEQFF. CDR3 DNA: TGTGCCAGCAGTTTCCGCCCTCTCGGGACACCCTACAATGAGCAGTTCTTC.

This clonotype was seen a few times. The gene calls are TRBV7-8 and TRBJ2-1, with a weak D call TRBD1 (6 bases). V lost 0 bases to trimming and J lost 4 bases, with 10 bases between them. The length of the CDR3 is 15 residues. Germline assignment: CDR1 SGHVS and CDR2 FQNEAQ. This CDR3 reads CASSLALGGYNEQFF. The DNA of the CDR3 is TGTGCCAGCAGCTTAGCGCTAGGGGGTTACAATGAGCAGTTCTTC.

This sequence joins TRBV4-3 and TRBJ1-4; possibly TRBD1 for D (5 bases). CDR1 and CDR2 (germline): LGHNA, YSLEER. The CDR3 has 16 amino acids. Trimming removed 4 bases from V and 4 bases from J, with 16 bases in between. The CDR3 DNA reads TGCGCCAGCAGCCCAGATTTGGGGCAGGGTAATGAAAAACTGTTTTTT. It specifies CASSPDLGQGNEKLFF.

This clonotype was recorded many times. The genes are TRBV5-1 and TRBJ2-2; D is ambiguous. Germline CDR1 SGHRS, CDR2 YFSETQ. The V gene lost 0 bases and the J gene lost 0 bases, with 6 bases spanning the gap. This CDR3 has 15 residues. In DNA, the CDR3 is TGCGCCAGCAGCTTGGGGGCCGCGAACACCGGGGAGCTGTTTTTT. Amino acids: CASSLGAANTGELFF.

The V gene is TRBV15, the J gene TRBJ2-4; maybe TRBD1 (6 bases). Deletions cut 5 bases from V and 0 bases from J, with 17 bases between. The CDR3 has 17 residues. Germline CDR1 reads LNHNV; CDR2 reads YYDKDF (reference sequence). CDR3 sequence: CATSGIDTGIAKNIQYF. The CDR3 nucleotides read TGTGCCACCAGCGGAATAGATACAGGGATAGCCAAAAACATTCAGTACTTC. Filled out from reference TRBV15 and TRBJ2-4, the complete variable domain reads DAMVIQNPRYQVTQFGKPVTLSCSQTLNHNVMYWYQQKSSQAPKLLFHYYDKDFNNEADTPDNFQSRRPNTSFCFLDIRSPGLGDTAMYLCATSGIDTGIAKNIQYFGAGTRLSVL.

This chain uses TRBV28 with TRBJ1-1; the match to TRBD1 covers 8 bases. The CDR3 spans 15 residues. J was trimmed by 0 bases and V by 5 bases; bases with no gene match: 5. Germline lookup yields CDR1 MDHEN and CDR2 SYDVKM. DNA of the CDR3: TGTGCCAGCAGTCCGGGGGACAGGATGAACACTGAAGCTTTCTTT. Protein sequence: CASSPGDRMNTEAFF.

Many counts were recorded for this clonotype. This chain joins TRBV10-3 and TRBJ1-6; TRBD1 matches 10 bases. This CDR3 spans 16 amino acids. The trim removed 6 bases at V and 5 bases at J, leaving 7 bases unmatched. Per the germline V gene, CDR1 is ENHRY and CDR2 is SYGVKD. Here the CDR3 reads CAIRDGTGVDNSPLHF. Written as DNA, the CDR3 is TGTGCCATCAGGGACGGGACAGGGGTCGATAATTCACCCCTCCACTTT.

This chain uses TRBV15 with TRBJ2-5; tentative D call: TRBD2 (6 bases). CDR1 is LNHNV, CDR2 YYDKDF, per germline (reference sequence). V was shortened by 5 bases and J by 5 bases, with 15 bases between the two germline ends. The CDR3 totals 14 residues. The CDR3: CATSVRTGLETQYF. The CDR3 DNA follows: TGTGCCACCAGCGTAAGGACGGGACTTGAGACCCAGTACTTC.

This chain connects TRBV6-2 or TRBV6-3 to TRBJ2-7; D is tentatively TRBD1 or TRBD2 (6 bases each). The ends were cut back, 4 bases at V and 6 bases at J, with 19 bases in the middle. Looked up from germline, CDR1 is MNHEY and CDR2 is SVGEGT. This CDR3 has 15 residues. The DNA of the CDR3 is TGTGCCAGCAGTTCCCCCGCGGCGGGACAAGGCGAGCAGTACTTC. This encodes CASSSPAAGQGEQYF.

This clonotype was picked up a small number of times. V usage is TRBV7-2 and J usage is TRBJ2-1; D may be TRBD2 (6 bases). In germline, CDR1 is SGHTA, CDR2 FQGNSA. V lost 3 bases and J 4 bases, leaving 16 bases between the germline ends. This CDR3 region has 16 residues. CDR3 region: CASSLQSSVTYNEQFF. Here the CDR3 DNA reads TGTGCCAGCAGCTTGCAATCTAGCGTGACATACAATGAGCAGTTCTTC.

This clonotype was detected ten times or more. V and J are TRBV7-9 and TRBJ2-7; D unresolved. The CDR3 runs 12 residues. The germline gives CDR1 SEHNR, CDR2 FQNEAQ (reference sequence). Trimming pared 2 bases from V and 5 bases from J, leaving 7 bases between. The CDR3 is CASSLPAHEQYF. The CDR3 nucleotides read TGTGCCAGCAGCTTACCGGCCCACGAGCAGTACTTC.

There are a few counts of this clonotype. The chain combines TRBV5-5 with TRBJ2-3; 13 bases match TRBD2. Looked up from germline, CDR1 is SGHKS and CDR2 is YYEKEE (reference sequence). V was pared by 4 bases and J by 1 base, with 12 bases of the junction left unmatched. The CDR3 is 19 residues long. The CDR3 DNA reads TGTGCCAGCAGCCGAGGACTAGCGGGGGTGCGTGCGGGCACAGATACGCAGTATTTT. Its protein product is CASSRGLAGVRAGTDTQYF.

This clonotype came up a few times. The chain's CDR3 is CSARGAGGEQFF. DNA of the CDR3: TGCAGTGCTAGAGGAGCGGGGGGAGAGCAGTTCTTC. The genes are TRBV20-1 and TRBJ2-1, with 9 bases fitting TRBD2. The CDR3 totals 12 residues. The trim removed 1 base at V and 10 bases at J, leaving 2 bases unmatched. Per germline, CDR1 DFQATT and CDR2 SNEGSKA (reference sequence).

This clonotype was detected many times. This chain links TRBV6-2 or TRBV6-3 with TRBJ1-2; D uncertain. V was shortened by 7 bases and J by 3 bases, with 15 bases between the two germline ends. There are 14 residues in the CDR3. CDR1 and CDR2 (germline): MNHEY, SVGEGT. The chain's CDR3 is CASKSSSADYGYTF. CDR3 nucleotide sequence: TGTGCCAGCAAGTCAAGCTCAGCAGACTATGGCTACACCTTC.

The chain combines TRBV7-2 with TRBJ1-6; D ambiguous. V was clipped by 1 base and J by 0 bases, with 7 bases between them. Germline CDR1 is SGHTA and CDR2 is FQGNSA. This CDR3 has 16 amino acids. The CDR3 nucleotides are TGTGCCAGCAGCTTAGTGCCAGCCTCCTATAATTCACCCCTCCACTTT. This codes for CASSLVPASYNSPLHF.

The chain carries TRBV29-1 and TRBJ1-1, with D uncertain. Looked up from germline, CDR1 is SQVTM and CDR2 is ANQGSEA. V lost 7 bases to trimming and J lost 0 bases, with 15 bases between them. The CDR3 runs 14 residues. The CDR3 coding sequence is TGCAGCGCCCCCTTTGGAGGGTTGAACACTGAAGCTTTCTTT. Translating gives CSAPFGGLNTEAFF.

This clonotype has more than one count but fewer than ten. The CDR3 DNA reads TGTGCCAGCAACCTTGTGGGAAATCAGCCCCAGCATTTT. Protein sequence: CASNLVGNQPQHF. V usage is TRBV28 and J usage is TRBJ1-5; no clear D gene. Trimming took off 7 bases at V and 4 bases at J, with 11 bases between the two ends. Germline V gives CDR1 MDHEN, CDR2 SYDVKM. The CDR3 contains 13 residues.

In this sample, this clonotype turned up many times. The chain carries TRBV5-1 and TRBJ2-5, with 9 bases that match TRBD2. In germline, CDR1 is SGHRS, CDR2 YFSETQ. With 2 bases clipped from V and 5 bases from J, the junction kept 4 bases outside the gene matches. The CDR3 sequence is 14 residues long. The CDR3 sequence: CASSFISGGETQYF. CDR3 coding DNA: TGCGCCAGCAGCTTCATTAGCGGGGGTGAGACCCAGTACTTC.

This clonotype was recorded many times. The chain joins TRBV10-3 to TRBJ2-7; D unclear. V shed 8 bases and J shed 0 bases, with 11 bases lying between them. This CDR3 region has 13 residues. Germline V gene lookup returns CDR1 ENHRY and CDR2 SYGVKD. As DNA, the CDR3 is TGTGCCATCCGCGCAGATCGCTCCTACGAGCAGTACTTC. Its translation is CAIRADRSYEQYF.

This clonotype turned up a few times. The chain carries TRBV6-6 and TRBJ1-4; tentatively, D is TRBD1 (5 bases). Trimming removed 7 bases at V and 8 bases at J, with 17 bases between. CDR1 is MNHNY and CDR2 is SVGAGI in the germline V gene (reference sequence). The CDR3 loop spans 14 amino acids. In nucleotides, the CDR3 is TGTGCCAGCAATCGCCTGAGGGGTAGGGAAAAACTGTTTTTT. It codes for CASNRLRGREKLFF.

This clonotype was seen at least ten times. V and J are TRBV29-1 and TRBJ1-2, with D uncertain. Germline CDR1 reads SQVTM; CDR2 reads ANQGSEA. The length of the CDR3 is 14 residues. V lost 5 bases to trimming and J lost 2 bases, with 15 bases between them. Here the CDR3 reads CSVSGREGNYGYTF. CDR3 coding DNA: TGCAGCGTTTCAGGTCGAGAAGGGAACTATGGCTACACCTTC.

The V gene is TRBV4-1, the J gene TRBJ2-5, with TRBD2 identical over 9 bases. The CDR3 loop spans 18 amino acids. The junction had 8 bases not matched to a gene; V was cut back by 0 bases and J by 0 bases. Germline lookup yields CDR1 MGHRA and CDR2 YSYEKL. This CDR3 reads CASSQDYWASGDQETQYF. The CDR3 nucleotides are TGCGCCAGCAGCCAAGATTACTGGGCTAGCGGGGACCAAGAGACCCAGTACTTC.